A single sample gave rise to the 32 T cell receptor beta chains below, sequenced in a study of OX40 agonist ivuxolimab in advanced cancers. Measured with immunoSEQ multiplex PCR; TCRdb has only the in-frame clones, and not every one. The table shows more than 25,000 clones, with roughly 90% occurring only once. The sequences come from CD4+ or CD8+ T cells sorted from blood, collected in a trial of the OX40 agonist ivuxolimab. The receptor set was obtained from an adult with an advanced solid tumor such as melanoma, head and neck, liver or kidney cancer.

The genes are TRBV7-6 and TRBJ2-7, with unresolved D. The CDR3 spans 15 residues. Trimming removed 1 base from V and 6 bases from J, with 16 bases in between. The germline V gene has CDR1 SGHVS and CDR2 FNYEAQ. In DNA form, the CDR3 reads TGTGCCAGCAGCTTAGGGGTAGTCGGATCGGGCGAGCAGTACTTC. This encodes CASSLGVVGSGEQYF.

This clone turned up a few times. In nucleotides, the CDR3 is TGTGCCAGAACTGAAAAGTTTTTT. Its translation: CARTEKFF. The gene calls are TRBV5-4 and TRBJ1-4; D is undetermined. V was trimmed by 8 bases and J by 16 bases, leaving 9 bases between them. The CDR3 length is 8 residues. Germline V CDR1 and CDR2: SGHNT, YYREEE (reference sequence).

The rearrangement joins TRBV7-8 to TRBJ1-5; 10 bases map to TRBD1. Germline V CDR1 and CDR2: SGHVS, FQNEAQ. Unmatched junction bases numbered 13, after V lost 4 bases and J lost 1 base. This CDR3 contains 19 residues. The CDR3 loop reads CASSSPRGTGEESNQPQHF. The CDR3 bases are TGTGCCAGCAGCTCTCCGAGGGGGACAGGGGAGGAAAGCAATCAGCCCCAGCATTTT.

This chain connects TRBV11-2 to TRBJ2-7, with TRBD1 as a possible D gene (6 bases). V dropped 2 bases and J dropped 6 bases, with 8 bases sitting between them. CDR1 and CDR2 from the germline V gene are SGHAT and FQNNGV. The CDR3 runs to 12 residues. CDR3: CASSLQGSEQYF. The CDR3 DNA sequence: TGTGCCAGCAGCTTACAGGGGAGCGAGCAGTACTTC.

The chain recombines TRBV10-3 with TRBJ2-7, with D possibly TRBD2 on 6 matching bases. Trimming left V 7 bases short and J 3 bases short, with 19 bases between. Per the germline V gene, CDR1 is ENHRY and CDR2 is SYGVKD. The CDR3 is made up of 15 amino acids. CDR3 nucleotides: TGTGCCATCAACTCCGTCGGCTTCGGGGGCTACGAGCAGTACTTC. As protein: CAINSVGFGGYEQYF.

The rearrangement links TRBV5-6 to TRBJ2-5, with 8 positions matching TRBD2. The DNA end is more similar to TRBJ2-7, so the J call may be wrong. CDR3 length equals 16 residues. Germline loops: CDR1 SGHDT, CDR2 YYEEEE. CDR3 in amino acids: CASSFALLAGMNEQYF. The DNA of the CDR3 is TGTGCCAGCAGCTTTGCCCTATTAGCGGGAATGAACGAGCAGTACTTC.

The chain uses TRBV11-3 and TRBJ2-5; D may be TRBD2 (7 bases). CDR1 is SGHNT, CDR2 YENEEA, per germline. Trimming pared 5 bases from V and 5 bases from J, leaving 21 bases between. This CDR3 is 16 amino acids long. The CDR3: CASSPGGGTFGETQYF. The CDR3 DNA reads TGTGCCAGCAGCCCGGGGGGCGGGACCTTTGGGGAGACCCAGTACTTC. Looking up the rest from reference TRBV11-3 and TRBJ2-5 gives the full variable domain: EAGVVQSPRYKIIEKKQPVAFWCNPISGHNTLYWYLQNLGQGPELLIRYENEEAVDDSQLPKDRFSAERLKGVDSTLKIQPAELGDSAVYLCASSPGGGTFGETQYFGPGTRLLVL.

V and J are TRBV4-1 and TRBJ2-7; 9 bases agree with TRBD2. V lost 3 bases to trimming and J lost 2 bases; unmatched junction nucleotides: 11. CDR3 length: 17 residues. Germline V gives CDR1 MGHRA, CDR2 YSYEKL. The CDR3 nucleotides are TGCGCCAGCAGCCAGTCCCCGGGACTAGCAGATCCCTACGAGCAGTACTTC. Translating it yields CASSQSPGLADPYEQYF.

The rearrangement joins TRBV4-1 to TRBJ2-1, with TRBD2 as a possible D gene (6 bases). Germline CDR1 MGHRA, CDR2 YSYEKL. The CDR3 totals 13 residues. With 8 bases removed from V and 8 bases from J, the gap between germline ends came to 16 bases. The CDR3 reads CASRGTSGDEQFF. CDR3 coding DNA: TGCGCCAGCCGCGGGACCTCCGGGGATGAGCAGTTCTTC.

The gene calls are TRBV6-5 and TRBJ2-6; D unresolved. Trimming took 5 bases from V and 4 from J, leaving 12 bases between them. Germline V gene lookup returns CDR1 MNHEY and CDR2 SVGAGI. The CDR3 runs 15 residues. The CDR3 region is CASSLGLAGANVLTF. In nucleotides, the CDR3 is TGTGCCAGCAGTCTTGGGCTGGCCGGGGCCAACGTCCTGACTTTC.

This sequence joins TRBV19 and TRBJ2-7; 7 bases match TRBD1. Germline V CDR1 and CDR2: LNHDA, SQIVND (reference sequence). This CDR3 contains 14 residues. V trimming: 5 bases; J trimming: 3 bases; junction bases outside the gene matches: 7. The CDR3 reads CASSPATGVYEQYF. The CDR3 nucleotides are TGTGCCAGTAGTCCCGCAACAGGGGTCTACGAGCAGTACTTC. The complete variable domain, with remaining parts taken from reference TRBV19 and TRBJ2-7, reads DGGITQSPKYLFRKEGQNVTLSCEQNLNHDAMYWYRQDPGQGLRLIYYSQIVNDFQKGDIAEGYSVSREKKESFPLTVTSAQKNPTAFYLCASSPATGVYEQYFGPGTRLTVT.

The J gene is TRBJ1-1, the V gene TRBV27, with D possibly matching TRBD1 (5 bases). Germline values: CDR1 MNHEY, CDR2 SMNVEV (reference sequence). V was trimmed by 6 bases and J by 1 base, leaving 18 bases between them. This CDR3 spans 16 amino acids. The CDR3 reads CASSVIDGGGNTEAFF. In DNA form, the CDR3 reads TGTGCCAGCAGCGTAATAGACGGCGGGGGGAACACTGAAGCTTTCTTT.

The chain recombines TRBV10-3 with TRBJ2-7; the D is unclear. Germline V CDR1 and CDR2: ENHRY, SYGVKD. Trimming took 8 bases from V and 2 from J, leaving 19 bases between them. There are 15 residues in the CDR3. The CDR3 sequence: CAILRTQTGTYEQYF. CDR3 nucleotide sequence: TGTGCCATCTTACGTACACAGACCGGCACCTACGAGCAGTACTTC.

The J gene is TRBJ1-2, the V gene TRBV4-3, with 9 bases identical to TRBD1. Looked up from germline, CDR1 is LGHNA and CDR2 is YSLEER. The V segment lost 3 bases and the J segment 8 bases; nucleotides outside the gene matches: 13. This CDR3 region has 16 residues. CDR3 amino acids: CASSQLRDRDIVGYTF. The CDR3 nucleotides read TGCGCCAGCAGCCAGCTAAGGGACAGGGACATAGTCGGCTACACCTTC.

The rearrangement joins TRBV6-5 to TRBJ2-3; 9 positions match TRBD2. Trimming took 3 bases from V and 4 from J; bases not matched to a gene: 5. CDR1 MNHEY and CDR2 SVGAGI come from the germline V gene. The CDR3 has 15 residues. The CDR3 DNA reads TGTGCCAGCAGTTATATAGCGGGAGCGCCAGATACGCAGTATTTT. Its protein product is CASSYIAGAPDTQYF.

V is TRBV2 and J is TRBJ2-7, with 10 bases aligning to TRBD1. Germline lookup yields CDR1 SNHLY and CDR2 FYNNEI. J gave up 5 bases and V 6 bases, and 16 bases lay outside the gene matches. There are 17 residues in the CDR3. CDR3: CASSAPQYRDRGNEQYF. In DNA, the CDR3 is TGTGCCAGCAGCGCCCCACAATACCGGGACAGGGGCAACGAGCAGTACTTC.

The rearrangement links TRBV9 to TRBJ1-2, with D perhaps TRBD1 (5 bases). V was pared by 0 bases and J by 6 bases, with 15 bases between. This CDR3 has 15 amino acids. Per the germline V gene, CDR1 is SGDLS and CDR2 is YYNGEE. CDR3 protein: CASSVEAGLRDGYTF. Here the CDR3 DNA reads TGTGCCAGCAGCGTAGAGGCAGGGCTCCGGGATGGCTACACCTTC.

V and J are TRBV27 and TRBJ2-1, with D unclear. CDR1 and CDR2 from the germline V gene are MNHEY and SMNVEV (reference sequence). The CDR3 totals 12 residues. Trimming took 1 base from V and 7 from J, leaving 5 bases between them. CDR3 nucleotides: TGTGCCAGCAGTTTATACGGTAATGAGCAGTTCTTC. This gives the protein CASSLYGNEQFF.

This clone was picked up one time. As DNA, the CDR3 is TGTGCCAGCAGATATCGCGAGAACACCGGGGAGCTGTTTTTT. Amino acids: CASRYRENTGELFF. V is TRBV5-6 and J is TRBJ2-2; D not certain. CDR3 size: 14 residues. Trimming cost V 5 bases and J 1 base, with 9 bases left between them. Germline assignment: CDR1 SGHDT and CDR2 YYEEEE.

This chain joins TRBV14 and TRBJ2-7; D not certain. CDR3 length: 13 amino acids. V lost 5 bases and J lost 3, with 11 bases in between. Germline lookup yields CDR1 SGHDN and CDR2 FVKESK. The CDR3 bases are TGTGCCAGCAGCGTCGGGTGGTACTACGAGCAGTACTTC. Its protein is CASSVGWYYEQYF.

The chain recombines TRBV4-3 with TRBJ2-1; tentatively, D is TRBD1 or TRBD2 (5 bases each). Deletions cut 1 base from V and 0 bases from J, with 7 bases between. The CDR3 sequence is 15 residues long. Germline V gene lookup returns CDR1 LGHNA and CDR2 YSLEER. Here the CDR3 DNA reads TGCGCCAGCAGCCAAGGGGGGAGCTCCTACAATGAGCAGTTCTTC. This translates into CASSQGGSSYNEQFF.

The genes are TRBV2 and TRBJ2-7, with TRBD2 matching 10 bases. V was pared by 1 base and J by 1 base, with 4 bases of the junction left unmatched. The CDR3 covers 16 residues. The V gene's germline CDR1 is SNHLY and CDR2 FYNNEI. CDR3: CASSEGTSGFSYEQYF. For the CDR3, the DNA is TGTGCCAGCAGTGAAGGGACTAGCGGCTTTTCCTACGAGCAGTACTTC.

The gene calls are TRBV6-5 and TRBJ2-1; D could derive from TRBD1 or TRBD2 (6 bases each). This CDR3 has 16 residues. V lost 2 bases, J lost 4 bases, and 15 bases lay in between. Germline CDR1 and CDR2: MNHEY and SVGAGI. For the CDR3, the DNA is TGTGCCAGCAGTTACCGGGGGCTACCCAAATACAATGAGCAGTTCTTC. Amino acid sequence: CASSYRGLPKYNEQFF.

The DNA for the CDR3 is TGTGCCAGCAGCCAATCACTAGCGGGAGCTACCAATGAGCAGTTCTTC. The encoded protein is CASSQSLAGATNEQFF. The rearrangement joins TRBV14 to TRBJ2-1; 11 bases map to TRBD2. The CDR3 length is 16 residues. CDR1 SGHDN and CDR2 FVKESK come from the germline V gene. Trimming cost V 2 bases and J 6 bases; bases outside gene matches: 6.

CDR3 region: CASSFGQNPNTGELFF. CDR3 coding DNA: TGTGCCAGCAGCTTTGGACAGAACCCGAACACCGGGGAGCTGTTTTTT. This chain uses TRBV6-6 with TRBJ2-2, with D possibly being TRBD1 (6 bases). The V end lost 6 bases, the J end lost 0 bases, and 14 bases lay between the germline ends. Germline values: CDR1 MNHNY, CDR2 SVGAGI (reference sequence). CDR3 length equals 16 residues.

The rearrangement uses TRBV29-1 and TRBJ1-1, with 9 bases that match TRBD1. Unmatched junction bases numbered 8, after V lost 5 bases and J lost 4 bases. CDR3 size: 14 residues. Germline loops: CDR1 SQVTM, CDR2 ANQGSEA. This chain's CDR3 is CSVSPGTGSTEAFF. DNA for the CDR3: TGCAGCGTTAGTCCCGGGACAGGGAGCACTGAAGCTTTCTTT.

Relative to its sample, this clone is medium-sized. The rearrangement uses TRBV7-9 and TRBJ2-1; 13 bases fit TRBD2. CDR1 and CDR2 from the germline V gene are SEHNR and FQNEAQ (reference sequence). This CDR3 region has 16 residues. With V trimmed by 5 bases and J by 6 bases, 7 bases remained unmatched. The DNA for the CDR3 is TGTGCCAGCAGCCCAACTAGCGGGAGGGGACTCAATGAGCAGTTCTTC. Residues: CASSPTSGRGLNEQFF.

This rearrangement joins TRBV27 to TRBJ2-5, with TRBD2 matching 10 bases. The CDR3 has 19 residues. The trim removed 5 bases at V and 3 bases at J, leaving 18 bases unmatched. CDR1 is MNHEY and CDR2 is SMNVEV in the germline V gene (reference sequence). CDR3 nucleotide sequence: TGTGCCAGCAGTCCAAGTGGGCTAGCGGGAGTAAGGCGGGAAGAGACCCAGTACTTC. Amino acid sequence: CASSPSGLAGVRREETQYF.

The chain employs TRBV7-9 and TRBJ2-1; D gene uncertain. Germline V gives CDR1 SEHNR, CDR2 FQNEAQ (reference sequence). Trimming took 5 bases from V and 0 from J, leaving 14 bases between them. CDR3 length equals 16 residues. In DNA form, the CDR3 reads TGTGCCAGCAGCCACCCCCAAGTAAGCTCCTACAATGAGCAGTTCTTC. Protein: CASSHPQVSSYNEQFF.

The chain couples TRBV25-1 to TRBJ2-1; 10 bases map to TRBD2. This CDR3 is 18 amino acids long. The J segment lost 7 bases and the V segment lost 3 bases, leaving 15 bases of the junction unmatched. Germline V gives CDR1 MGHDK, CDR2 SYGVNS. CDR3 loop: CASSERIWTSGPRNEQFF. For the CDR3, the DNA is TGTGCCAGCAGTGAGCGAATCTGGACTAGCGGCCCTAGGAATGAGCAGTTCTTC.

This chain links TRBV7-8 with TRBJ2-1; D ambiguous. Germline CDR1 and CDR2: SGHVS and FQNEAQ. CDR3 length: 13 residues. V was pared by 2 bases and J by 5 bases, with 7 bases between. CDR3 nucleotides: TGTGCCAGCAGCTTAAGCTCGAACAATGAGCAGTTCTTC. Translation gives CASSLSSNNEQFF.

The chain uses TRBV11-2 and TRBJ2-1; D gene ambiguous. The CDR3 totals 11 residues. Germline V CDR1 and CDR2: SGHAT, FQNNGV. V was trimmed by 4 bases and J by 7 bases, leaving 5 bases between them. CDR3 region: CASSYINEQFF. Written as DNA, the CDR3 is TGTGCCAGCAGCTACATTAATGAGCAGTTCTTC. The full variable domain, rest sourced from reference TRBV11-2 and TRBJ2-1, is EAGVAQSPRYKIIEKRQSVAFWCNPISGHATLYWYQQILGQGPKLLIQFQNNGVVDDSQLPKDRFSAERLKGVDSTLKIQPAKLEDSAVYLCASSYINEQFFGPGTRLTVL.